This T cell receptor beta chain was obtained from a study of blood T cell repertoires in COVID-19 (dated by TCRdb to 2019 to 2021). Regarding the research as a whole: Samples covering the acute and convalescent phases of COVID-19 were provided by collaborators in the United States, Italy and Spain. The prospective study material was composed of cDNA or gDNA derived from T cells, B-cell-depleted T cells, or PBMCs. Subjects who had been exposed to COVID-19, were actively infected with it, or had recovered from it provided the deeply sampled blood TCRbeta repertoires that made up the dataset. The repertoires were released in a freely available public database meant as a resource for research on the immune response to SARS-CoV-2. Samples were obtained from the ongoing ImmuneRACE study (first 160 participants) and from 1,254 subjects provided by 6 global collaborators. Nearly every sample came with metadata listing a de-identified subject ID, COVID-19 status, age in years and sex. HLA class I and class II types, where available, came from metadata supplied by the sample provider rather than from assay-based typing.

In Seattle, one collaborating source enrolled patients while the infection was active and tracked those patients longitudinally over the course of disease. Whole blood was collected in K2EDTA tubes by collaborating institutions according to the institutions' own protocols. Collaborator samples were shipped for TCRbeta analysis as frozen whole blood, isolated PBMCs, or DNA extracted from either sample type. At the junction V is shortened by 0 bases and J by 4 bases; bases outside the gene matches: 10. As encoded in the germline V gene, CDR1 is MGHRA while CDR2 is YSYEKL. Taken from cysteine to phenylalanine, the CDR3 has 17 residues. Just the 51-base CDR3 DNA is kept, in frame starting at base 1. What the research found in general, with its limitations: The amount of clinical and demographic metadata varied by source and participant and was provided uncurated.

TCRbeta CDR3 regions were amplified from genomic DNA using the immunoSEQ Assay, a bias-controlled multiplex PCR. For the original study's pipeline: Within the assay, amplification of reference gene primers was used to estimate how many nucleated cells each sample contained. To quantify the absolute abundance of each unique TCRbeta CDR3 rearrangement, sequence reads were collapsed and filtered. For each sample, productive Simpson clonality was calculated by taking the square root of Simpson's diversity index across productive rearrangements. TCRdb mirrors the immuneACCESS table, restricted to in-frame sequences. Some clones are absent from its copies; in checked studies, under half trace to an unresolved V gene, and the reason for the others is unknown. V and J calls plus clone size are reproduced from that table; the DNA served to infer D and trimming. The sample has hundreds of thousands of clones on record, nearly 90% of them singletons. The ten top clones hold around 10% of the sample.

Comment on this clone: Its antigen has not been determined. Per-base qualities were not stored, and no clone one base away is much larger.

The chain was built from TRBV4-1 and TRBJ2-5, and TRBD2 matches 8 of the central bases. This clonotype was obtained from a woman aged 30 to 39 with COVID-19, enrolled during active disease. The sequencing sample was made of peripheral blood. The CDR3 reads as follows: CASSQELSGGSGETQYF. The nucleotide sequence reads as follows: TGCGCCAGCAGCCAAGAACTCAGCGGGGGTTCCGGAGAGACCCAGTACTTC.